This entry is about one T cell receptor (beta chain). Germline V gene lookup returns CDR1 MNHNY and CDR2 SVGAGI (reference sequence). The CDR3 is made up of 11 amino acids. V was pared by 6 bases and J by 7 bases, with 6 bases between. Original processing methods: Reference gene primer amplification gave nucleated cell count estimates. TCRdb's copy holds only in-frame clones and misses some; the assay was immunoSEQ multiplex PCR. The V and J calls and clone size come from that table; D and trimming were worked out from the DNA. The sample has approximately 31,000 clones; over 75% are singletons. This sample is part of a study of blood T cell repertoires in COVID-19. Study at large: Researchers got acute and convalescent COVID-19 samples from the United States, Italy and Spain. The analysed material was cDNA or gDNA that came from T cells, B-cell-depleted T cells, or PBMCs.

The rearrangement links TRBV6-6 to TRBJ2-2; D is ambiguous. The clonotype originates from a woman aged 55-75 years with active COVID-19. The sequenced material came from peripheral blood. The CDR3 DNA sequence: TGTGCCAGCAGAACACGCGGGGAGCTGTTTTTT. Protein sequence: CASRTRGELFF.